Each of the 27 T cell receptor beta chains below was sequenced from the same sample in a study of cytomegalovirus exposure and HLA in healthy donors. Primers: 60 Vbeta forward and 13 Jbeta reverse. Sequencing was performed with immunoSEQ multiplex PCR; in TCRdb, only in-frame clones are kept and a portion is missing. The sample has approximately 150,000 clones; 65% to 75% are singletons. Sequencing was performed on PBMCs. Every receptor here comes from a man in his sixties in good health and CMV-seronegative.

The CDR3 DNA reads TGCGCCAGCAGCCGCGGGGCAGATACGCAGTATTTT. Translating gives CASSRGADTQYF. This chain connects TRBV5-1 to TRBJ2-3; TRBD2 might be the D (6 bases). The germline CDR1 and CDR2 sequences are SGHRS and YFSETQ. Trimming left V 4 bases short and J 4 bases short, with 7 bases between. This CDR3 is built from 12 residues.

The CDR3 loop reads CASSPTSNTEAFF. CDR3 bases: TGTGCCAGCAGCCCTACTTCAAACACTGAAGCTTTCTTT. The genes are TRBV13 and TRBJ1-1; D unresolved. The germline gives CDR1 PRHDT, CDR2 FYEKMQ (reference sequence). The CDR3 runs to 13 residues. V was pared by 5 bases and J by 2 bases, with 9 bases between.

This clone was counted between two and nine times. The V call is TRBV18, the J call TRBJ2-7; 8 bases fit TRBD2. V lost 2 bases to trimming and J lost 0 bases; unmatched junction nucleotides: 12. Germline CDR1 is KGHSH and CDR2 is LQKENI. CDR3 length equals 18 residues. CDR3 nucleotide sequence: TGTGCCAGCTCACCAAGTATATCGGCGGGAGGATCCTCCTACGAGCAGTACTTC. It specifies CASSPSISAGGSSYEQYF.

This clone was picked up many times. The chain is built from TRBV6-5 and TRBJ1-1, with D uncertain. Germline lookup yields CDR1 MNHEY and CDR2 SVGAGI. The CDR3 is 14 amino acids. Trimming removed 5 bases at V and 3 bases at J, with 13 bases between. CDR3 sequence: CASSRARLDTEAFF. The CDR3 DNA sequence: TGTGCCAGCAGTCGCGCCCGGTTGGACACTGAAGCTTTCTTT.

This chain joins TRBV9 and TRBJ2-7; TRBD2 matches 9 bases. The CDR3 runs 15 residues. Germline V gene sequence: CDR1 SGDLS, CDR2 YYNGEE. The V and J ends lost 4 bases and 5 bases, in that order; junction bases with no gene match: 10. In DNA, the CDR3 is TGTGCCAGCAGCCCCCCTTTGGGACTAGCCCACGAGCAGTACTTC. This encodes CASSPPLGLAHEQYF.

This chain connects TRBV7-3 to TRBJ2-7; TRBD2 matches 8 bases. The CDR3 has 14 amino acids. V was pared by 4 bases and J by 3 bases, with 5 bases of the junction left unmatched. The germline V gene has CDR1 SGHTA and CDR2 FQGTGA. The CDR3: CASSSPGLVYEQYF. The CDR3 region has the DNA TGTGCCAGCAGCTCGCCGGGACTAGTCTACGAGCAGTACTTC.

This chain uses TRBV27 with TRBJ1-6, with D uncertain. Germline values: CDR1 MNHEY, CDR2 SMNVEV (reference sequence). The V and J ends lost 8 bases and 0 bases respectively, with 8 bases between them. The CDR3 totals 14 residues. The CDR3 sequence is CASATSSYNSPLHF. The CDR3 DNA is TGTGCCAGCGCCACGAGCTCCTATAATTCACCCCTCCACTTT.

V usage is TRBV6-6 and J usage is TRBJ1-2; D is unclear. V gave up 2 bases and J gave up 4 bases, with 8 bases separating them. In germline, CDR1 is MNHNY, CDR2 SVGAGI (reference sequence). CDR3 length equals 13 residues. CDR3 nucleotides: TGTGCCAGCAGTTACCCACAGATCTATGGCTACACCTTC. Translated, it gives CASSYPQIYGYTF.

This chain joins TRBV7-8 and TRBJ1-1, with TRBD1 as a possible D gene (6 bases). V was trimmed by 5 bases and J by 4 bases, leaving 14 bases between them. The CDR3 spans 14 residues. Germline assignment: CDR1 SGHVS and CDR2 FQNEAQ. CDR3 in amino acids: CASSHHREGTEAFF. The CDR3 region has the DNA TGTGCCAGCAGCCACCACAGGGAGGGCACTGAAGCTTTCTTT.

This CDR3 reads CAWRDPGLAGGPYNEQFF. The CDR3 DNA reads as TGTGCCTGGAGGGATCCGGGACTAGCGGGAGGGCCCTACAATGAGCAGTTCTTC. The chain combines TRBV30 with TRBJ2-1; the match to TRBD2 covers 16 bases. V lost 3 bases to trimming and J lost 2 bases; unmatched junction nucleotides: 7. Germline V gene lookup returns CDR1 GTSNPN and CDR2 SVGIG (reference sequence). This CDR3 is built from 18 residues.

V gene TRBV28 combines with J gene TRBJ2-1; the match to TRBD2 covers 15 bases. The CDR3 consists of 16 residues. Germline assignment: CDR1 MDHEN and CDR2 SYDVKM. J was trimmed by 9 bases and V by 4 bases; bases with no gene match: 7. CDR3: CASSSAGLAGGGEQFF. The CDR3 DNA follows: TGTGCCAGCAGTTCCGCGGGACTAGCGGGAGGTGGTGAGCAGTTCTTC.

This clone was seen once. This sequence joins TRBV30 and TRBJ2-3, with D tentatively TRBD2 (6 bases). V was clipped by 3 bases and J by 7 bases, with 14 bases between them. Germline CDR1 reads GTSNPN; CDR2 reads SVGIG (reference sequence). The CDR3 totals 13 residues. The CDR3 region has the DNA TGTGCCTGGAGCCCCCCAGGGACTTATACGCAGTATTTT. It specifies CAWSPPGTYTQYF.

This chain links TRBV14 with TRBJ2-3, with unresolved D. CDR1 is SGHDN, CDR2 FVKESK, per germline. V dropped 2 bases and J dropped 0 bases, with 9 bases sitting between them. The CDR3 totals 15 residues. In DNA form, the CDR3 reads TGTGCCAGCAGCCAACAAGCTTCTAGCACAGATACGCAGTATTTT. Residues: CASSQQASSTDTQYF.

The chain uses TRBV19 and TRBJ1-6; no definite D call. The CDR3 runs to 15 residues. Germline V gene data show CDR1 as LNHDA and CDR2 as SQIVND (reference sequence). Trimming shortened V by 9 bases and J by 3 bases, and 15 bases separated the two germline ends. The CDR3 is CASAREHFYNSPLHF. The CDR3 nucleotides read TGTGCCAGCGCGAGAGAGCATTTCTATAATTCACCCCTCCACTTT.

This clone has only one observation. The chain has TRBV28 and TRBJ1-2; D possibly corresponds to TRBD1 (5 bases). CDR3 length equals 15 residues. The V end was cut by 6 bases, the J end by 3 bases, with 17 bases between. Germline V gene sequence: CDR1 MDHEN, CDR2 SYDVKM. The CDR3 nucleotides are TGTGCCAGCAGCCCCGGGGGGGTTGGGGACTATGGCTACACCTTC. The encoded protein is CASSPGGVGDYGYTF.

The chain uses TRBV6-1 and TRBJ2-7, with no clear D. V lost 0 bases and J 3 bases, leaving 15 bases between the germline ends. CDR1 MNHNS and CDR2 SASEGT come from the germline V gene. This CDR3 contains 16 residues. The CDR3 DNA reads TGTGCCAGCAGTGAAGCGTCCTGGCAGGTAGACTACGAGCAGTACTTC. Translated, it gives CASSEASWQVDYEQYF.

The chain couples TRBV6-1 to TRBJ1-2, with D possibly being TRBD1 (5 bases). Between the trimmed V and J ends, which lost 0 bases and 7 bases, there was a span of 9 bases. Germline V gene sequence: CDR1 MNHNS, CDR2 SASEGT. The CDR3 sequence is 13 residues long. For the CDR3, the DNA is TGTGCCAGCAGTGAAGCAGGGGTAGGTGGCTACACCTTC. This gives the protein CASSEAGVGGYTF.

V and J are TRBV7-2 and TRBJ1-3; no firm D call. CDR1 is SGHTA and CDR2 is FQGNSA in the germline V gene. The CDR3 extends over 12 amino acids. V shed 5 bases and J shed 6 bases, with 8 bases lying between them. This CDR3 reads CASSVGANTIYF. In nucleotides, the CDR3 is TGTGCCAGCAGCGTGGGCGCAAACACCATATATTTT.

This chain uses TRBV6-5 with TRBJ1-4, with 10 nucleotides matching TRBD1. The CDR3 contains 14 residues. CDR1 and CDR2 from the germline V gene are MNHEY and SVGAGI. Trimming at V came to 6 bases and at J to 7 bases, leaving 5 bases not matched to a gene. CDR3 sequence (DNA): TGTGCCAGCAGACCGACAGGGGGCGGTGAAAAACTGTTTTTT. This gives the protein CASRPTGGGEKLFF.

This clone has just a few counts. The genes are TRBV19 and TRBJ2-3; 10 bases line up with TRBD2. Germline V gene data show CDR1 as LNHDA and CDR2 as SQIVND (reference sequence). The CDR3 extends over 16 amino acids. J lost 4 bases, V lost 2 bases, and 6 bases had no gene match. The CDR3 reads CASSILAGGGADTQYF. CDR3 DNA sequence: TGTGCCAGTAGTATATTAGCGGGAGGAGGGGCAGATACGCAGTATTTT.

This clone was seen just once. This chain joins TRBV7-9 and TRBJ2-1; D gene uncertain. Germline-derived CDR1 and CDR2 are SEHNR and FQNEAQ (reference sequence). The CDR3 has 14 amino acids. V was trimmed by 2 bases and J by 5 bases, leaving 10 bases between them. The CDR3 spells CASSLSSSHNEQFF. DNA of the CDR3: TGTGCCAGCAGCTTAAGTAGCAGCCACAATGAGCAGTTCTTC.

The chain combines TRBV12-5 with TRBJ2-1; 9 positions match TRBD2. After removal of 1 base from V and 3 bases from J, the junction contained 1 base not matched to a gene. This CDR3 has 15 amino acids. CDR1 LGHNT and CDR2 FRNRAP come from the germline V gene. The CDR3 sequence: CASGLGSGGYNEQFF. CDR3 nucleotides: TGTGCTAGTGGTTTGGGTAGCGGGGGCTACAATGAGCAGTTCTTC.

The chain has TRBV7-2 and TRBJ2-3, with TRBD2 matching over 7 bases. This CDR3 comprises 16 residues. Trimming at V came to 3 bases and at J to 5 bases, leaving 11 bases not matched to a gene. Germline lookup yields CDR1 SGHTA and CDR2 FQGNSA. CDR3 bases: TGTGCCAGCAGCTTCTCGGGGCGGGAGATGGGAGATACGCAGTATTTT. Its translation: CASSFSGREMGDTQYF.

This clone was counted once. The J gene is TRBJ2-1, the V gene TRBV27; a weak D match, TRBD2 (6 bases). V shed 3 bases and J shed 6 bases, with 15 bases lying between them. The CDR3 has 15 residues. Germline V lookup: CDR1 MNHEY, CDR2 SMNVEV (reference sequence). The CDR3 reads CASSFWDSQGNEQFF. In nucleotides, the CDR3 is TGTGCCAGCAGTTTTTGGGACTCCCAGGGCAATGAGCAGTTCTTC.

V gene TRBV28 combines with J gene TRBJ1-6; D is unclear. V lost 3 bases and J lost 13, with 16 bases in between. Germline V gene sequence: CDR1 MDHEN, CDR2 SYDVKM. This CDR3 has 14 residues. The chain's CDR3 is CASSLLPTTTPLHF. In DNA, the CDR3 is TGTGCCAGCAGTTTGCTCCCGACAACAACGCCCCTCCACTTT. The full variable domain, rest sourced from reference TRBV28 and TRBJ1-6, is DVKVTQSSRYLVKRTGEKVFLECVQDMDHENMFWYRQDPGLGLRLIYFSYDVKMKEKGDIPEGYSVSREKKERFSLILESASTNQTSMYLCASSLLPTTTPLHFGNGTRLTVT.

V usage is TRBV13 and J usage is TRBJ1-6, with D perhaps matching TRBD1 (6 bases). Germline CDR1 reads PRHDT; CDR2 reads FYEKMQ (reference sequence). V was clipped by 3 bases and J by 9 bases, with 15 bases between them. The CDR3 spans 15 residues. CDR3 DNA sequence: TGTGCCAGCAGCTTCGGAAAGGGGGTAGGTTCACCCCTCCACTTT. Protein product: CASSFGKGVGSPLHF. Filled out from reference TRBV13 and TRBJ1-6, the complete variable domain reads AAGVIQSPRHLIKEKRETATLKCYPIPRHDTVYWYQQGPGQDPQFLISFYEKMQSDKGSIPDRFSAQQFSDYHSELNMSSLELGDSALYFCASSFGKGVGSPLHFGNGTRLTVT.

The rearrangement uses TRBV6-1 and TRBJ2-7, with D uncertain. Germline assignment: CDR1 MNHNS and CDR2 SASEGT. V was clipped by 8 bases and J by 1 base, with 9 bases between them. The CDR3 has 12 residues. The CDR3 sequence: CASLKTSYEQYF. CDR3 DNA: TGTGCCAGCTTAAAGACTTCCTACGAGCAGTACTTC.